Following are 13 T cell receptor beta chains from one sample sequenced in a study of blood T cell repertoires in COVID-19. Clones were read by immunoSEQ multiplex PCR, and TCRdb kept only the in-frame ones, dropping some. Among 140,000 to 150,000 clones, approximately 73% were seen once, and the ten largest hold about 4%. Source material: peripheral blood. Receptors were obtained from a man in his sixties with acute or convalescent COVID-19.

V and J are TRBV5-6 and TRBJ2-1, with TRBD1 as a possible D gene (5 bases). The CDR3 totals 14 residues. V was clipped by 2 bases and J by 4 bases, with 10 bases between them. Germline values: CDR1 SGHDT, CDR2 YYEEEE. CDR3 protein: CASSLVDRYNEQFF. In nucleotides, the CDR3 is TGTGCCAGCAGCTTAGTTGACAGATACAATGAGCAGTTCTTC.

The gene calls are TRBV19 and TRBJ2-7; the match to TRBD2 covers 11 bases. This CDR3 is built from 16 residues. The J segment lost 3 bases and the V segment lost 6 bases, leaving 10 bases of the junction unmatched. CDR1 is LNHDA, CDR2 SQIVND, per germline (reference sequence). DNA of the CDR3: TGTGCCAGTAGCAGGAGGGGGACTAGCGGAGACTACGAGCAGTACTTC. It translates to CASSRRGTSGDYEQYF.

The chain carries TRBV9 and TRBJ2-2; possibly TRBD1 for D (5 bases). The V gene lost 2 bases and the J gene lost 3 bases, with 11 bases spanning the gap. The CDR3 runs to 15 residues. The germline gives CDR1 SGDLS, CDR2 YYNGEE. The CDR3 coding sequence is TGTGCCAGCAGCGTTTCAGGGATCGACACCGGGGAGCTGTTTTTT. Translated: CASSVSGIDTGELFF.

The J gene is TRBJ2-3, the V gene TRBV19; 10 nucleotides line up with TRBD2. CDR3 length equals 16 residues. CDR1 is LNHDA and CDR2 is SQIVND in the germline V gene (reference sequence). V lost 3 bases to trimming and J lost 1 base; unmatched junction nucleotides: 4. CDR3 coding DNA: TGTGCCAGTAGTATGCTAGCGGGAGTTGGCACAGATACGCAGTATTTT. This encodes CASSMLAGVGTDTQYF.

The V gene is TRBV18, the J gene TRBJ1-1; 11 bases fit TRBD1. The CDR3 loop spans 16 amino acids. Germline loops: CDR1 KGHSH, CDR2 LQKENI. J lost 1 base, V lost 5 bases, and 6 bases had no gene match. The DNA of the CDR3 is TGTGCCAGCTCAACACTCGGGACAGGGGGGAACACTGAAGCTTTCTTT. The encoded protein is CASSTLGTGGNTEAFF.

The CDR3 is CASVAGGLASTDTQYF. CDR3 DNA sequence: TGTGCCAGCGTAGCGGGAGGCCTAGCTAGCACAGATACGCAGTATTTT. The chain recombines TRBV28 with TRBJ2-3, with TRBD2 identical over 10 bases. CDR3 length: 16 residues. The trim removed 8 bases at V and 0 bases at J, leaving 8 bases unmatched. Germline CDR1 is MDHEN and CDR2 is SYDVKM. Filled out from reference TRBV28 and TRBJ2-3, the complete variable domain reads DVKVTQSSRYLVKRTGEKVFLECVQDMDHENMFWYRQDPGLGLRLIYFSYDVKMKEKGDIPEGYSVSREKKERFSLILESASTNQTSMYLCASVAGGLASTDTQYFGPGTRLTVL.

This clone was detected only a few times. The chain employs TRBV25-1 and TRBJ2-3; 8 positions match TRBD1. The CDR3 totals 14 residues. Germline-derived CDR1 and CDR2 are MGHDK and SYGVNS. V lost 5 bases to trimming and J lost 0 bases; unmatched junction nucleotides: 1. CDR3 coding DNA: TGTGCCAGCAGTCAGGGGGCAAGCACAGATACGCAGTATTTT. This translates into CASSQGASTDTQYF.

The chain uses TRBV27 and TRBJ2-7; 8 nucleotides match TRBD2. Germline V lookup: CDR1 MNHEY, CDR2 SMNVEV (reference sequence). V was clipped by 0 bases and J by 9 bases; unmatched bases: 13. This CDR3 comprises 16 residues. The CDR3 reads CASSLSLAETLRGQYF. The CDR3 nucleotides are TGTGCCAGCAGTTTATCACTAGCGGAGACCCTACGAGGGCAGTACTTC.

The chain employs TRBV24-1 and TRBJ2-3; 8 bases map to TRBD1. CDR3 length: 13 amino acids. V shed 9 bases and J 2 bases; nucleotides not matched to a gene: 3. Germline V lookup: CDR1 KGHDR, CDR2 SFDVKD. As DNA, the CDR3 is TGTGCCACCGAGGGACAGGCCACAGATACGCAGTATTTT. Its translation: CATEGQATDTQYF.

V is TRBV9 and J is TRBJ2-1; D ambiguous. V was pared by 3 bases and J by 8 bases, with 6 bases between. This CDR3 comprises 11 residues. The germline V gene has CDR1 SGDLS and CDR2 YYNGEE. CDR3 sequence: CASSAQYEQFF. The CDR3 nucleotides are TGTGCCAGCAGCGCCCAATATGAGCAGTTCTTC.

As DNA, the CDR3 is TGTGCCGGGTCAACCCGGACAGGCTATGGCTACACCTTC. Amino acids: CAGSTRTGYGYTF. The chain has TRBV28 and TRBJ1-2, with TRBD1 identical over 7 bases. This CDR3 has 13 residues. With 11 bases clipped from V and 4 bases from J, the junction kept 10 bases outside the gene matches. CDR1 and CDR2 from the germline V gene are MDHEN and SYDVKM.

The chain uses TRBV6-6 and TRBJ1-1, with D unclear. The V gene's germline CDR1 is MNHNY and CDR2 SVGAGI (reference sequence). The CDR3 spans 16 residues. V was clipped by 0 bases and J by 1 base, with 12 bases between them. The DNA for the CDR3 is TGTGCCAGCAGTTACTCGATTGTACCACAGAACACTGAAGCTTTCTTT. Amino acids: CASSYSIVPQNTEAFF.

The chain combines TRBV2 with TRBJ2-7; 7 positions agree with TRBD2. The length of the CDR3 is 14 residues. V lost 0 bases, J lost 12 bases, and 11 bases stayed unmatched. Germline lookup yields CDR1 SNHLY and CDR2 FYNNEI. CDR3 coding DNA: TGTGCCAGCAGTGAAGCCGCGGTCGGGGGGATACGGTACTTC. Its protein is CASSEAAVGGIRYF.